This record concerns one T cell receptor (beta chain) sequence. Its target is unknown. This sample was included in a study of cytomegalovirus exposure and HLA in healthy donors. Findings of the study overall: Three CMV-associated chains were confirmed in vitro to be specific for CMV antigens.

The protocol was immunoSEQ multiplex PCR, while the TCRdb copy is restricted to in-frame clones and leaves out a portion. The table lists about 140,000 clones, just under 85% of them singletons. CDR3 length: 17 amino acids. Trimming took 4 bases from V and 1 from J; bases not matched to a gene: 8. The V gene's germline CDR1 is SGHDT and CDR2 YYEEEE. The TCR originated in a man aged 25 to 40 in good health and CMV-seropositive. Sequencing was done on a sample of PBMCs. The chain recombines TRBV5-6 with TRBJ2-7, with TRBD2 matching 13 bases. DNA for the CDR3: TGTGCCAGCAGCCTACGGACTAGCGGGAGAGTGTCCTACGAGCAGTACTTC. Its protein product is CASSLRTSGRVSYEQYF.